Each of the 32 T cell receptor beta chains below was sequenced from the same sample in a study of blood T cell repertoires in COVID-19. TCRdb's table, derived via immunoSEQ multiplex PCR, lists solely in-frame clones and lacks some. The table lists roughly 250,000 clones, 85% to 95% of them singletons, with roughly 0.8% in the top ten. The sample comprised peripheral blood. The receptor source for this set is a man aged 30 to 45 with COVID-19, enrolled during active disease.

V and J are TRBV4-2 and TRBJ1-2; no reliable D call. The CDR3 contains 16 residues. V lost 5 bases to trimming and J lost 0 bases, with 16 bases between them. Per germline, CDR1 LGHNA and CDR2 YNFKEQ. CDR3 sequence (DNA): TGTGCCAGCAGCTCGTATGACACCCGTTCTAACTATGGCTACACCTTC. Translated: CASSSYDTRSNYGYTF.

This clone came up a few times. The genes are TRBV9 and TRBJ1-3; possibly TRBD1 for D (6 bases). Germline CDR1 reads SGDLS; CDR2 reads YYNGEE. This CDR3 is built from 17 residues. Trimming pared 0 bases from V and 0 bases from J, leaving 13 bases between. CDR3 residues: CASSVVDSSFSGNTIYF. The CDR3 DNA reads TGTGCCAGCAGCGTAGTGGACAGCTCCTTCTCTGGAAACACCATATATTTT. Full variable domain (outside the CDR3, taken from reference TRBV9 and TRBJ1-3): DSGVTQTPKHLITATGQRVTLRCSPRSGDLSVYWYQQSLDQGLQFLIQYYNGEERAKGNILERFSAQQFPDLHSELNLSSLELGDSALYFCASSVVDSSFSGNTIYFGEGSWLTVV.

The chain has TRBV3-1 (or the pseudogene TRBV3-2) and TRBJ1-6; 8 nucleotides agree with TRBD1. Germline V gives CDR1 LGHDT, CDR2 YNNKEL (reference sequence). V was pared by 4 bases and J by 3 bases, with 5 bases of the junction left unmatched. This CDR3 contains 16 residues. CDR3 sequence reads: CASSPTGTGYNSPLHF. The CDR3 DNA reads TGTGCCAGCAGCCCGACCGGGACAGGCTATAATTCACCCCTCCACTTT.

The V and J genes are TRBV9 and TRBJ2-5; 11 bases map to TRBD2. V lost 3 bases, J lost 2 bases, and 9 bases stayed unmatched. The CDR3 consists of 17 residues. The germline V gene has CDR1 SGDLS and CDR2 YYNGEE. The CDR3 protein is CASSGYGTSGEQETQYF. CDR3 DNA sequence: TGTGCCAGCAGCGGATACGGGACTAGCGGAGAGCAAGAGACCCAGTACTTC.

This clone is a singleton in its sample. V usage is TRBV7-9 and J usage is TRBJ1-2; 8 bases match TRBD1. V was pared by 5 bases and J by 4 bases, with 18 bases of the junction left unmatched. The germline gives CDR1 SEHNR, CDR2 FQNEAQ (reference sequence). This CDR3 has 18 amino acids. The CDR3, as DNA: TGTGCCAGCAGCCCAACAACAGGGGGTCCCCCGGAGATCTATGGCTACACCTTC. This gives the protein CASSPTTGGPPEIYGYTF.

The chain carries TRBV6-1 and TRBJ2-7, with D uncertain. With 2 bases removed from V and 3 bases from J, the gap between germline ends came to 8 bases. The germline gives CDR1 MNHNS, CDR2 SASEGT. The CDR3 extends over 13 amino acids. Written as DNA, the CDR3 is TGTGCCAGCAGTGAACAGGTCCTCTACGAGCAGTACTTC. As protein: CASSEQVLYEQYF.

The chain is built from TRBV5-6 and TRBJ1-5; tentative D call: TRBD1 (6 bases). Germline values: CDR1 SGHDT, CDR2 YYEEEE. The CDR3 has 17 amino acids. Trimming removed 2 bases at V and 1 base at J, with 16 bases between. DNA for the CDR3: TGTGCCAGCAGCTTCACTCGACAGGAGTGGAGCAATCAGCCCCAGCATTTT. Amino acids: CASSFTRQEWSNQPQHF.

This clone has only one observation. V and J are TRBV5-1 and TRBJ1-2; the D is unclear. Deletions cut 4 bases from V and 5 bases from J, with 12 bases between. There are 13 residues in the CDR3. Per germline, CDR1 SGHRS and CDR2 YFSETQ. CDR3 DNA: TGCGCCAGCAGCGCCGGGGAGAGATATGGCTACACCTTC. Translated, it gives CASSAGERYGYTF. The full variable domain, with the rest looked up from reference TRBV5-1 and TRBJ1-2, is KAGVTQTPRYLIKTRGQQVTLSCSPISGHRSVSWYQQTPGQGLQFLFEYFSETQRNKGNFPGRFSGRQFSNSRSEMNVSTLELGDSALYLCASSAGERYGYTFGSGTRLTVV.

The J gene is TRBJ1-2, the V gene TRBV18, with no clear D. Trimming removed 6 bases from V and 6 bases from J, with 17 bases in between. Germline V gives CDR1 KGHSH, CDR2 LQKENI. The CDR3 is 14 amino acids. CDR3 sequence (DNA): TGTGCCAGCTCCCCAGGACGGGAGTGGGATGGCTACACCTTC. This sequence encodes CASSPGREWDGYTF.

V is TRBV7-9 and J is TRBJ2-7; D is perhaps TRBD2 (5 bases). V was pared by 2 bases and J by 4 bases, with 12 bases between. This CDR3 contains 14 residues. Looked up from germline, CDR1 is SEHNR and CDR2 is FQNEAQ (reference sequence). CDR3 sequence reads: CASSLLAGKYEQYF. The CDR3 DNA reads as TGTGCCAGCAGCTTACTGGCCGGGAAATACGAGCAGTACTTC.

The chain joins TRBV9 to TRBJ2-1; 14 nucleotides match TRBD2. The CDR3 extends over 18 amino acids. The germline V gene encodes CDR1 SGDLS and CDR2 YYNGEE. The V and J ends lost 4 bases and 0 bases, in that order; junction bases with no gene match: 6. The CDR3 protein is CASSHRLAGGSSYNEQFF. The CDR3 DNA is TGTGCCAGCAGCCATCGACTAGCGGGGGGGAGCTCCTACAATGAGCAGTTCTTC. The full variable domain, completed using reference TRBV9 and TRBJ2-1, is DSGVTQTPKHLITATGQRVTLRCSPRSGDLSVYWYQQSLDQGLQFLIQYYNGEERAKGNILERFSAQQFPDLHSELNLSSLELGDSALYFCASSHRLAGGSSYNEQFFGPGTRLTVL.

The chain combines TRBV18 with TRBJ2-3; the D gene is possibly TRBD1 (6 bases). The CDR3 runs 16 residues. Germline-derived CDR1 and CDR2 are KGHSH and LQKENI. V was cut by 0 bases and J by 3 bases, with 13 bases left in between. The CDR3 sequence is CASSPPDRTTTDTQYF. The CDR3 coding sequence is TGTGCCAGCTCACCACCCGACAGGACCACAACAGATACGCAGTATTTT.

The rearrangement uses TRBV7-9 and TRBJ1-5, with a possible D match to TRBD1 (6 bases). V was pared by 4 bases and J by 2 bases, with 9 bases between. The CDR3 totals 14 residues. Germline-derived CDR1 and CDR2 are SEHNR and FQNEAQ (reference sequence). The CDR3 bases are TGTGCCAGCAGCTCAGGGGACGGCAATCAGCCCCAGCATTTT. Translating it yields CASSSGDGNQPQHF.

The CDR3 region is CAISNSGGAPGNTIYF. In DNA form, the CDR3 reads TGTGCCATCAGTAACTCAGGGGGCGCCCCTGGAAACACCATATATTTT. The chain recombines TRBV10-3 with TRBJ1-3; 8 nucleotides line up with TRBD1. The CDR3 loop spans 16 amino acids. The junction had 8 bases not matched to a gene; V was cut back by 5 bases and J by 2 bases. Germline lookup yields CDR1 ENHRY and CDR2 SYGVKD.

The chain links TRBV10-2 to TRBJ1-2, with 8 bases that match TRBD1. Germline CDR1 reads WSHSY; CDR2 reads SAAADI. V lost 7 bases, J lost 11 bases, and 18 bases stayed unmatched. The CDR3 contains 15 residues. The CDR3 is CASTPPPRTGSRYTF. DNA for the CDR3: TGCGCCAGCACCCCTCCCCCGCGGACAGGGTCGCGATACACCTTC.

CDR3 nucleotides: TGTGCCAGCAGCACGGACAGGTCCACTGAAGCTTTCTTT. The encoded protein is CASSTDRSTEAFF. This chain uses TRBV6-5 with TRBJ1-1, with 7 bases that match TRBD1. Germline-derived CDR1 and CDR2 are MNHEY and SVGAGI. This CDR3 contains 13 residues. V dropped 6 bases and J dropped 4; count of bases not matched to a gene: 5.

V usage is TRBV9 and J usage is TRBJ1-6; 7 nucleotides agree with TRBD1. This CDR3 has 15 amino acids. The trim removed 4 bases at V and 5 bases at J, leaving 6 bases unmatched. The germline gives CDR1 SGDLS, CDR2 YYNGEE. CDR3 loop: CASSQTGANNSPLHF. CDR3 nucleotides: TGTGCCAGCAGCCAAACAGGGGCGAATAATTCACCCCTCCACTTT.

In DNA form, the CDR3 reads TGTGCCAGTAGTATAGTAACCGGGCAGCCCCAGCATTTT. Its protein is CASSIVTGQPQHF. The V gene is TRBV19, the J gene TRBJ1-5; no definite D call. Trimming removed 1 base at V and 7 bases at J, with 8 bases between. This CDR3 is built from 13 residues. Germline V lookup: CDR1 LNHDA, CDR2 SQIVND (reference sequence).

The gene calls are TRBV27 and TRBJ1-2, with 10 bases lining up with TRBD1. The CDR3 covers 14 residues. Unmatched junction bases numbered 3, after V lost 4 bases and J lost 4 bases. Germline CDR1 and CDR2: MNHEY and SMNVEV (reference sequence). The CDR3 is CASSWTGGGYGYTF. In nucleotides, the CDR3 is TGTGCCAGCAGTTGGACAGGGGGAGGCTATGGCTACACCTTC.

The chain couples TRBV11-2 to TRBJ2-7; the D gene is possibly TRBD2 (6 bases). The CDR3 is 17 residues long. V shed 3 bases and J shed 2 bases, with 20 bases lying between them. In germline, CDR1 is SGHAT, CDR2 FQNNGV. Here the CDR3 reads CASSFNRGSGLTYEQYF. The DNA of the CDR3 is TGTGCCAGCAGCTTTAATCGCGGGTCGGGACTCACCTACGAGCAGTACTTC.

The CDR3 region is CASMRGKGSYNSPLHF. As DNA, the CDR3 is TGTGCCAGCATGAGAGGGAAAGGCTCCTATAATTCACCCCTCCACTTT. This chain links TRBV11-2 with TRBJ1-6; D call uncertain. V dropped 7 bases and J dropped 0 bases, with 13 bases sitting between them. The CDR3 covers 16 residues. From germline, CDR1 is SGHAT and CDR2 FQNNGV.

This rearrangement joins TRBV19 to TRBJ1-1; unclear D gene. The CDR3 covers 13 residues. Germline V gene data show CDR1 as LNHDA and CDR2 as SQIVND (reference sequence). Trimming shortened V by 4 bases and J by 2 bases, and 8 bases separated the two germline ends. The CDR3 region has the DNA TGTGCCAGTAGTACCCGAGAAAACACTGAAGCTTTCTTT. Residues: CASSTRENTEAFF. Looking up the rest from reference TRBV19 and TRBJ1-1 gives the full variable domain: DGGITQSPKYLFRKEGQNVTLSCEQNLNHDAMYWYRQDPGQGLRLIYYSQIVNDFQKGDIAEGYSVSREKKESFPLTVTSAQKNPTAFYLCASSTRENTEAFFGQGTRLTVV.

The rearrangement links TRBV3-1 (or the pseudogene TRBV3-2) to TRBJ2-1, with D hard to call. Trimming stripped 0 bases from V and 0 bases from J, with 9 bases between. The CDR3 spans 16 residues. Germline V lookup: CDR1 LGHDT, CDR2 YNNKEL (reference sequence). The CDR3 DNA reads as TGTGCCAGCAGCCAAGATGGTTCGGGCTCCTACAATGAGCAGTTCTTC. Translated: CASSQDGSGSYNEQFF.

Notes on this clone: One junction end disagrees with the germline gene, perhaps due to a read error. This sequence joins TRBV3-1 (or the pseudogene TRBV3-2) and TRBJ1-6, with TRBD1 matching 7 bases. CDR3 length equals 14 residues. Germline V CDR1 and CDR2: LGHDT, YNNKEL (reference sequence). DNA for the CDR3: TGTGCCAGCAGCCAAGGACAGGGTAATCCACCCCTCCACTTT. Translating it yields CASSQGQGNPPLHF.

This chain uses TRBV28 with TRBJ2-6, with D possibly matching TRBD1 (6 bases). Looked up from germline, CDR1 is MDHEN and CDR2 is SYDVKM. The CDR3 covers 15 residues. V lost 6 bases to trimming and J lost 1 base, with 10 bases between them. CDR3: CASSPTGSGANVLTF. CDR3 nucleotides: TGTGCCAGCAGCCCAACAGGGTCTGGGGCCAACGTCCTGACTTTC.

The rearrangement joins TRBV19 to TRBJ1-4, with TRBD1 matching over 7 bases. Germline V lookup: CDR1 LNHDA, CDR2 SQIVND (reference sequence). V lost 7 bases to trimming and J lost 8 bases; unmatched junction nucleotides: 10. The CDR3 is 14 amino acids. Here the CDR3 reads CASTPGTVQEKLFF. In nucleotides, the CDR3 is TGTGCCAGTACCCCGGGGACAGTCCAAGAAAAACTGTTTTTT.

This clone was recorded only once. The chain is built from TRBV5-1 and TRBJ1-1; D is uncertain. CDR3 length: 15 amino acids. Trimming took 2 bases from V and 5 from J, leaving 16 bases between them. CDR1 and CDR2 (germline): SGHRS, YFSETQ. The CDR3 bases are TGCGCCAGCAGCTTAAGTCGAAAGGGAGTAACTGAAGCTTTCTTT. Protein product: CASSLSRKGVTEAFF.

Comment on this clone: Sequence at one end of the junction differs from germline and may be a read error. The chain has TRBV7-9 and TRBJ1-3; D is unclear. The CDR3 sequence is 14 residues long. CDR1 and CDR2 (germline): SEHNR, FQNEAQ (reference sequence). Written as DNA, the CDR3 is TGTGCCAGCAGCCTAGCCAATGCTGGAAACACCATATATTTT. Protein: CASSLANAGNTIYF.

The chain carries TRBV7-3 and TRBJ1-2; 8 positions agree with TRBD1. Trimming took 5 bases from V and 8 from J; bases not matched to a gene: 4. This CDR3 is 12 amino acids long. Germline V gene sequence: CDR1 SGHTA, CDR2 FQGTGA. The CDR3 loop is CASSAGGAGYTF. CDR3 DNA: TGTGCCAGCAGCGCAGGGGGCGCCGGCTACACCTTC.

A note on this clone: This same CDR3 is encoded by further DNA sequences in the sample. The chain joins TRBV19 to TRBJ1-6; 8 positions agree with TRBD1. With V trimmed by 3 bases and J by 4 bases, 2 bases remained unmatched. The CDR3 contains 15 residues. Germline lookup yields CDR1 LNHDA and CDR2 SQIVND (reference sequence). The CDR3 loop reads CASSIGTGYNSPLHF. CDR3 nucleotides: TGTGCCAGTAGTATCGGGACAGGTTATAATTCACCCCTCCACTTT.

With regard to this clone: Other DNA sequences in this specimen translate into the identical CDR3. J is TRBJ1-2 and V is TRBV2; TRBD1 agrees at 8 bases. The V gene's germline CDR1 is SNHLY and CDR2 FYNNEI. This CDR3 is 13 amino acids long. V shed 6 bases, J shed 4 bases, and the junction held 4 bases outside the gene matches. The CDR3 spells CASRDRVGYGYTF. The CDR3 nucleotides read TGTGCCAGCAGGGACAGGGTTGGCTATGGCTACACCTTC. The full variable domain, in which reference TRBV2 and TRBJ1-2 provide the parts outside the CDR3, is EPEVTQTPSHQVTQMGQEVILRCVPISNHLYFYWYRQILGQKVEFLVSFYNNEISEKSEIFDDQFSVERPDGSNFTLKIRSTKLEDSAMYFCASRDRVGYGYTFGSGTRLTVV.

V is TRBV4-1 and J is TRBJ2-7; the match to TRBD1 covers 7 bases. The junction had 11 bases not matched to a gene; V was cut back by 2 bases and J by 4 bases. The CDR3 runs 16 residues. From germline, CDR1 is MGHRA and CDR2 YSYEKL. CDR3 sequence (DNA): TGCGCCAGCAGCCAATCTGGACCCGACAGGGCGTACGAGCAGTACTTC. It specifies CASSQSGPDRAYEQYF.